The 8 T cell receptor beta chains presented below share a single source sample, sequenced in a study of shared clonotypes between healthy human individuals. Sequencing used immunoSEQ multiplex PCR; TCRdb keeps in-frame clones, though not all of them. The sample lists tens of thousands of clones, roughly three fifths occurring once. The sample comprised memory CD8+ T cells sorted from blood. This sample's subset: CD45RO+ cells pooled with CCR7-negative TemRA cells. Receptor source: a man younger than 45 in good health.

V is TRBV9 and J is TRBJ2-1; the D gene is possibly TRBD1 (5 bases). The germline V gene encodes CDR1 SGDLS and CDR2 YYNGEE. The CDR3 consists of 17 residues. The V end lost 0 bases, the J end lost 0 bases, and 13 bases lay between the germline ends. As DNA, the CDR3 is TGTGCCAGCAGCGTAGGGGTGGGGCGGAGCTCCTACAATGAGCAGTTCTTC. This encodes CASSVGVGRSSYNEQFF.

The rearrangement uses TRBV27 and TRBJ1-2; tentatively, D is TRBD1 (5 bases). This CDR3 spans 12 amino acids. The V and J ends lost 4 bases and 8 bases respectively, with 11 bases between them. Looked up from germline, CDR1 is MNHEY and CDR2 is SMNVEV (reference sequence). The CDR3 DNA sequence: TGTGCCAGCAGTTCAGGGCTCAGCGGCTACACCTTC. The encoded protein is CASSSGLSGYTF.

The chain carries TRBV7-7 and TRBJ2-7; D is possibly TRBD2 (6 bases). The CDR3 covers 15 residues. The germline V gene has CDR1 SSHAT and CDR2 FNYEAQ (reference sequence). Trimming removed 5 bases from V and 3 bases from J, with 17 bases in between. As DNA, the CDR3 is TGTGCCAGCAGCGAGCGACTGGGGGGAAACTACGAGCAGTACTTC. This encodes CASSERLGGNYEQYF.

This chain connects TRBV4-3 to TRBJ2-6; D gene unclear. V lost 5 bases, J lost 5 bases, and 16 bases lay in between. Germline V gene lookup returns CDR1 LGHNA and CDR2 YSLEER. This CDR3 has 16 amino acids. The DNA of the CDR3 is TGCGCCAGCAGCAAGACGTCACAAAGTCGGGCCAACGTCCTGACTTTC. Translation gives CASSKTSQSRANVLTF.

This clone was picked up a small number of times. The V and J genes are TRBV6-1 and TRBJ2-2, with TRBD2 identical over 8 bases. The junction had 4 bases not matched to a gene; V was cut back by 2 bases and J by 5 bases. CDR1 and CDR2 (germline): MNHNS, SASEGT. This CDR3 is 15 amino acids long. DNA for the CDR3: TGTGCCAGCAGTGAATATGCGGGGGGTACCGGGGAGCTGTTTTTT. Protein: CASSEYAGGTGELFF.

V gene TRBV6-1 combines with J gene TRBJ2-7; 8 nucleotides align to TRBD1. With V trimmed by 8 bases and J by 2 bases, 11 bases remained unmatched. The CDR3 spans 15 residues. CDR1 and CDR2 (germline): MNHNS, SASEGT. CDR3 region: CASRAARQGTYEQYF. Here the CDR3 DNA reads TGTGCCAGCCGGGCCGCTAGACAGGGGACCTACGAGCAGTACTTC.

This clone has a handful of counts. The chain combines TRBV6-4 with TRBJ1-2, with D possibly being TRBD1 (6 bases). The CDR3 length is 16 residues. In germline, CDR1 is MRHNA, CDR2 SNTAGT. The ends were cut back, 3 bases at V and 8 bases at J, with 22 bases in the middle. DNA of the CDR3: TGTGCCAGCAGTGAGACAGAGGGGGTGACGGTGAGAGGCTACACCTTC. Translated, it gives CASSETEGVTVRGYTF.

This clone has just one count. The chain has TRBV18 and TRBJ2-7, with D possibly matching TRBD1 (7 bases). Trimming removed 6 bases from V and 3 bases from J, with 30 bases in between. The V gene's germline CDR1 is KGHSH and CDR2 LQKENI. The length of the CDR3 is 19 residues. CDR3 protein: CASSPEAGQRIDGGYEQYF. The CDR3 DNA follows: TGTGCCAGCTCCCCTGAGGCGGGACAGAGGATTGACGGAGGCTACGAGCAGTACTTC.